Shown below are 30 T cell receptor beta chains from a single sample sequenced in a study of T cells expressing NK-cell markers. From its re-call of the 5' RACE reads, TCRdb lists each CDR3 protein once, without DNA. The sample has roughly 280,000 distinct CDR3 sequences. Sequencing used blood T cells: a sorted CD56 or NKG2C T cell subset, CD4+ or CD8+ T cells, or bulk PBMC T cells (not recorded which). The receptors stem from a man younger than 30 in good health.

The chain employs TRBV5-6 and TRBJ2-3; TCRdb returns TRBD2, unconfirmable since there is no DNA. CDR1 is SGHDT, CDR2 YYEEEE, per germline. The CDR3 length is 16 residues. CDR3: CASSRGSAGARDTQYF. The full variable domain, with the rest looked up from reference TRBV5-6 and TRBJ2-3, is DAGVTQSPTHLIKTRGQQVTLRCSPKSGHDTVSWYQQALGQGPQFIFQYYEEEERQRGNFPDRFSGHQFPNYSSELNVNALLLGDSALYLCASSRGSAGARDTQYFGPGTRLTVL.

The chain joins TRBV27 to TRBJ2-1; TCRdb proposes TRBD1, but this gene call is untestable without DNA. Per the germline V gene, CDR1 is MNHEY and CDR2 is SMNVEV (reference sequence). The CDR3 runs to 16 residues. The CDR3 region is CASSLVGSFHRSEQFF.

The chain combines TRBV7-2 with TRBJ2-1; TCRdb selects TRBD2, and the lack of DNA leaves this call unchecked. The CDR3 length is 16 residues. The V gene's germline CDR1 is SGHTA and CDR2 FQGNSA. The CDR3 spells CASSSGGGSGWREQFF. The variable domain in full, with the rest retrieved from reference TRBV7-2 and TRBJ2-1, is GAGVSQSPSNKVTEKGKDVELRCDPISGHTALYWYRQSLGQGLEFLIYFQGNSAPDKSGLPSDRFSAERTGGSVSTLTIQRTQQEDSAVYLCASSSGGGSGWREQFFGPGTRLTVL.

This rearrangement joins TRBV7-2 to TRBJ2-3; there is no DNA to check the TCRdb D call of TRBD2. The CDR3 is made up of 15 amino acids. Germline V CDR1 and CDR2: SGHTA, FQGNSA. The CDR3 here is CASSLRLGAGDTQYF.

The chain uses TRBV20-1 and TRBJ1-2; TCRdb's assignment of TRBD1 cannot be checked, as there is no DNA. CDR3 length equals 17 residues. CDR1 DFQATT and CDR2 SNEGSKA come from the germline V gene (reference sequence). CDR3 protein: CSARPITPGQRSHGYTF.

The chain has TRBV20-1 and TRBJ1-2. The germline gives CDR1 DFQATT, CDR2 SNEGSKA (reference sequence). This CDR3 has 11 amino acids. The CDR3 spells CSADAYGGYTF.

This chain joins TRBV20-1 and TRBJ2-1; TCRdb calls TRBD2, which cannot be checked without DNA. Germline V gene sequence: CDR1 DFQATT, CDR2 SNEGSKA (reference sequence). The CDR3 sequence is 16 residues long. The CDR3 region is CSARPHSGRAADEQFF.

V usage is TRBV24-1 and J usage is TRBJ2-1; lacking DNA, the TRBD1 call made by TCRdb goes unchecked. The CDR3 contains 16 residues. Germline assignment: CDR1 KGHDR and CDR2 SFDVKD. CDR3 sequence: CATSDFPGDWGHEQFF.

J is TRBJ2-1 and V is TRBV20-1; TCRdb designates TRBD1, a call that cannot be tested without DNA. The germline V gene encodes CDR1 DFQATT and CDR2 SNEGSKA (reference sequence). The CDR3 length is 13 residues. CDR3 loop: CSASGGDYNEQFF.

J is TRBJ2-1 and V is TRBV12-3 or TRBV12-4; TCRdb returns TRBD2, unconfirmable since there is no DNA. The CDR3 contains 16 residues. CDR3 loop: CASSPPGLAGNGEQFF.

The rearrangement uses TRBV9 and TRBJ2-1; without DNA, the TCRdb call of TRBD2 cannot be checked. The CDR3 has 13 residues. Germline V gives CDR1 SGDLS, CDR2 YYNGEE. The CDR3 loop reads CASSVGGRNEQFF.

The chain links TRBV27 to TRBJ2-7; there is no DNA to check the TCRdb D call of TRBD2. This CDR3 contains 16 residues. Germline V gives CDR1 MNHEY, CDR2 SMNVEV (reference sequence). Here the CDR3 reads CASSLSMTSGTYEQYF.

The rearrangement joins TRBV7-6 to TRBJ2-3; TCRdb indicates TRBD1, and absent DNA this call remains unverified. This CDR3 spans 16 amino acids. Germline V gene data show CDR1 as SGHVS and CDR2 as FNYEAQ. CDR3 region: CASSLVGTLSTDTQYF.

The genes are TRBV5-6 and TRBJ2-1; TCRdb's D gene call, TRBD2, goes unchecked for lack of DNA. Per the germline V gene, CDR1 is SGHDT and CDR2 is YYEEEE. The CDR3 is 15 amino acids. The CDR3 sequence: CASIGGPGSYNEQFF. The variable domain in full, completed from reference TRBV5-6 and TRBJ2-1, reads DAGVTQSPTHLIKTRGQQVTLRCSPKSGHDTVSWYQQALGQGPQFIFQYYEEEERQRGNFPDRFSGHQFPNYSSELNVNALLLGDSALYLCASIGGPGSYNEQFFGPGTRLTVL.

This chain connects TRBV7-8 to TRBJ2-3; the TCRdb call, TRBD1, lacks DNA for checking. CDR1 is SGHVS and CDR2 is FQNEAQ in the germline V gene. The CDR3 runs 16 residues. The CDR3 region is CASSSHRQGGTDTQYF.

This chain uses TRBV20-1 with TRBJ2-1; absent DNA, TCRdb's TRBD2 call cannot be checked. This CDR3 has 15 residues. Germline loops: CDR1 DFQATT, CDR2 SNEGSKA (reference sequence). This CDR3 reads CSAISASPSYNEQFF.

The CDR3 loop is CASSPGRVNQPQHF. J is TRBJ1-5 and V is TRBV4-1. The CDR3 is 14 amino acids. Germline CDR1 reads MGHRA; CDR2 reads YSYEKL.

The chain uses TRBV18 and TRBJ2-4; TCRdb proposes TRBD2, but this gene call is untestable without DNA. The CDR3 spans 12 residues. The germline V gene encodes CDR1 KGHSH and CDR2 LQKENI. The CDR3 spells CASSPGGPSQYF.

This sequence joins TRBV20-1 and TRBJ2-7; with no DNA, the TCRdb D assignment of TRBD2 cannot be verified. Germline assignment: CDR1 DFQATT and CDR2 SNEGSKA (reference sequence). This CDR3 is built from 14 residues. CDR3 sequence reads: CSAGLAAISYEQYF.

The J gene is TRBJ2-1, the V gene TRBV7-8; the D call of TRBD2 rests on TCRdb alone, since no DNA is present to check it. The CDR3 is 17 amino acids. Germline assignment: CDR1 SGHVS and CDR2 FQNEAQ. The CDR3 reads CASIGTSGSPRRSEQFF.

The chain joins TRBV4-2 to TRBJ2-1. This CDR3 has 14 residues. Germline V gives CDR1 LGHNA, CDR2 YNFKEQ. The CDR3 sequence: CASSPAKTHEGQFF.

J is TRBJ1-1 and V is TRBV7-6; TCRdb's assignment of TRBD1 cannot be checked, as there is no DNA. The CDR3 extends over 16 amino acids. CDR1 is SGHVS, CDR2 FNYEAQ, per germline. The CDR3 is CASSLTQGISGTEAFF.

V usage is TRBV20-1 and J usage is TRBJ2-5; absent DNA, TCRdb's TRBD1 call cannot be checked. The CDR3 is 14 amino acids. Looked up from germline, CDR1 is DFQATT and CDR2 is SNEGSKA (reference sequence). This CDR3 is CSATGTGTQETQYF.

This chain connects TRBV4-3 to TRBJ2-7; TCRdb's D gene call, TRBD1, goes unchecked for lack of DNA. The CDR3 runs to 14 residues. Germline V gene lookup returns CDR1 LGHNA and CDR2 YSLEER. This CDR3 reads CASSLRSGPYEQYF.

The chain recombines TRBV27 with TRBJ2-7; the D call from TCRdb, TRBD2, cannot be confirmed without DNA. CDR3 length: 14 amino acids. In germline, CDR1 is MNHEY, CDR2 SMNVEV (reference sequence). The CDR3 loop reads CASTNRGTDYEQYF.

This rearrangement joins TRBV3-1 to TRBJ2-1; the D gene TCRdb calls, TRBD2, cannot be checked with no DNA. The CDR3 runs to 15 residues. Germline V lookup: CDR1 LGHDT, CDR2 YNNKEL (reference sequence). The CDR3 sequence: CASSRGGTTYNEQFF.

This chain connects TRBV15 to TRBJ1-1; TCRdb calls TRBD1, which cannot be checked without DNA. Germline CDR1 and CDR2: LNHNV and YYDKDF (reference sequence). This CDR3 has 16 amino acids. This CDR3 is CATSRGSGGKNTEAFF.

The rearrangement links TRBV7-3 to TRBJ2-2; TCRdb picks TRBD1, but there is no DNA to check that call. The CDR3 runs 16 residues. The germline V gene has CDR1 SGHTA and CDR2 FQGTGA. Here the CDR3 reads CASSLGREQGAGELFF.

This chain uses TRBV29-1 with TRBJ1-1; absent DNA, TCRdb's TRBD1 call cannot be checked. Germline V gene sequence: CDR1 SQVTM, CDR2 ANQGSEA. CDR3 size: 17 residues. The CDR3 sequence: CSVGTRPDRGPYTEAFF.

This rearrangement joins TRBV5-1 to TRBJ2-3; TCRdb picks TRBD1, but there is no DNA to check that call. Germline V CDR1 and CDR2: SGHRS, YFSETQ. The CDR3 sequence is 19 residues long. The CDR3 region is CASSLEGIRTQWETDTQYF.